Below are 3 T cell receptor beta chains sequenced from a single sample in a study of blood T cell repertoires in COVID-19. Measured with immunoSEQ multiplex PCR; TCRdb has only the in-frame clones, and not every one. The table records more than 35,000 clones, more than 75% of them present only once. Sample: peripheral blood. The origin of the receptors is a man aged 70-80 years with acute or convalescent COVID-19.

The V call is TRBV12-5, the J call TRBJ2-2, with 8 bases that match TRBD2. V was clipped by 0 bases and J by 5 bases; unmatched bases: 5. Germline CDR1 LGHNT, CDR2 FRNRAP. The CDR3 has 16 amino acids. CDR3 sequence reads: CASGLVSGRTTGELFF. The CDR3 DNA reads as TGTGCTAGTGGTTTGGTGAGCGGGAGAACAACCGGGGAGCTGTTTTTT. Full variable domain (missing parts from reference TRBV12-5 and TRBJ2-2): DARVTQTPRHKVTEMGQEVTMRCQPILGHNTVFWYRQTMMQGLELLAYFRNRAPLDDSGMPKDRFSAEMPDATLATLKIQPSEPRDSAVYFCASGLVSGRTTGELFFGEGSRLTVL.

The J gene is TRBJ2-5, the V gene TRBV5-4; TRBD1 might be the D (5 bases). Germline assignment: CDR1 SGHNT and CDR2 YYREEE (reference sequence). The CDR3 extends over 16 amino acids. V was shortened by 0 bases and J by 5 bases, with 17 bases between the two germline ends. As DNA, the CDR3 is TGTGCCAGCAGCTTGGGGGGCAGTGGCCCCCAGGAGACCCAGTACTTC. It encodes CASSLGGSGPQETQYF.

This rearrangement joins TRBV18 to TRBJ1-4; TRBD1 aligns across 7 bases. Germline V gene lookup returns CDR1 KGHSH and CDR2 LQKENI. V lost 6 bases to trimming and J lost 2 bases; unmatched junction nucleotides: 6. There are 15 residues in the CDR3. As DNA, the CDR3 is TGTGCCAGCTCCCAGACAGGGAATACTAATGAAAAACTGTTTTTT. As protein: CASSQTGNTNEKLFF.